The sample holds a few counts of the clone carrying this TCR beta chain. Its target is not known. The germline CDR1 and CDR2 sequences are SEHNR and FQNEAQ (reference sequence). V dropped 5 bases and J dropped 0 bases, with 8 bases sitting between them. The CDR3 is made up of 13 amino acids. TCRdb reprocessed the 5' RACE reads with MiXCR, giving one entry per CDR3 protein. The table lists about 490,000 distinct CDR3 sequences, roughly 15% of them singletons. This record comes from a study of identical twins. Whole-study results and caveats: Whereas memory repertoires showed no such difference, abundant cord blood beta clonotypes carried fewer insertions. Researchers reported excess low generation probability among twin-shared out-of-frame alpha sequences.

These data were also filed under a second study, of yellow fever vaccine responses in identical twins. That publication notes: As reported, the vaccine T cell response of twins seemed partly convergent and partly personalized.

This TCR was sampled from a woman aged 18-29 years in good health. V usage is TRBV7-9 and J usage is TRBJ2-7; possibly TRBD2 for D (6 bases). Sample: CD4+ T cells sorted from blood. The CDR3 region has the DNA TGTGCCAGCAGCAGCGGGCCCTCCTACGAGCAGTACGTC. Protein sequence: CASSSGPSYEQYV.